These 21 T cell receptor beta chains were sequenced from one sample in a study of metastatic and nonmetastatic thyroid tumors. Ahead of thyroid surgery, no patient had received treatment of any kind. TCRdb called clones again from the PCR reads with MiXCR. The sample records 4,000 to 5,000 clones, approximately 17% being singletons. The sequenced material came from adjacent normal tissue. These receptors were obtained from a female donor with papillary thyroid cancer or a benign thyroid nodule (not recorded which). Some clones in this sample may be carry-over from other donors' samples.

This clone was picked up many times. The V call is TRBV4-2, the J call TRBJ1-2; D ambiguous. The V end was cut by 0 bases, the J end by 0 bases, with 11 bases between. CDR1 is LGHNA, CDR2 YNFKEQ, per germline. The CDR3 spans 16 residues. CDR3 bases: TGTGCCAGCAGCCAAGATGAGGTGTCAGCTAACTATGGCTACACCTTC. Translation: CASSQDEVSANYGYTF.

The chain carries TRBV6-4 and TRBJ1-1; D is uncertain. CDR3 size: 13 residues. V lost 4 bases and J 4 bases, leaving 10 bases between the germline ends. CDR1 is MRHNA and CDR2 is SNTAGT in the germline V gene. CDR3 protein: CASSVIRVTEAFF. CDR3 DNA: TGTGCCAGCAGTGTCATTAGAGTCACTGAAGCTTTCTTT.

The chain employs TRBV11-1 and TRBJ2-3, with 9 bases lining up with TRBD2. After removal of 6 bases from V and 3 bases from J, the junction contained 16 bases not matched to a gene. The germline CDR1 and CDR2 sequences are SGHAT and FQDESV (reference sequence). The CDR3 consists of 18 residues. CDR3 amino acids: CASSILAGGPVGTDTQYF. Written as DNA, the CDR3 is TGTGCCAGCAGTATACTCGCGGGAGGGCCTGTAGGGACAGATACGCAGTATTTT.

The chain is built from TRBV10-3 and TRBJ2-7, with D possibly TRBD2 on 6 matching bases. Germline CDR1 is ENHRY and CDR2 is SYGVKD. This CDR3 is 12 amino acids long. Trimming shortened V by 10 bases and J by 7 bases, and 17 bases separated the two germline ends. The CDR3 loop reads CATRDSLGEQYV. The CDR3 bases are TGTGCCACCCGGGACTCCCTAGGGGAGCAGTACGTC.

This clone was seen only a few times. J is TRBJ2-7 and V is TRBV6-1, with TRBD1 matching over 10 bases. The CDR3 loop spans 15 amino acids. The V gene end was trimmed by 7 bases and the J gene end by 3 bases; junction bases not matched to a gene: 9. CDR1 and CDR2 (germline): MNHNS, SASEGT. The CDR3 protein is CASKPSTGGLYEQYF. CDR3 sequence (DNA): TGTGCCAGCAAACCCTCGACAGGGGGCCTCTACGAGCAGTACTTC.

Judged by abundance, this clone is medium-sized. CDR3 nucleotide sequence: TGTGCCATCAGTGAGTCCCCCTTGGGGGGCAATGAGCAGTTCTTC. Translating gives CAISESPLGGNEQFF. This chain links TRBV10-3 with TRBJ2-1, with D possibly matching TRBD2 (6 bases). The germline V and J ends were trimmed by 0 bases and 6 bases, with 12 bases remaining between them. The CDR3 sequence is 15 residues long. The germline gives CDR1 ENHRY, CDR2 SYGVKD.

CDR3 protein: CAWSVAGGSEQFF. Written as DNA, the CDR3 is TGTGCCTGGAGCGTAGCGGGGGGGTCTGAGCAGTTCTTC. The rearrangement links TRBV30 to TRBJ2-1; 11 bases map to TRBD2. This CDR3 comprises 13 residues. V trimming: 3 bases; J trimming: 9 bases; junction bases outside the gene matches: 4. CDR1 GTSNPN and CDR2 SVGIG come from the germline V gene (reference sequence). The entire variable domain, with the rest obtained from reference TRBV30 and TRBJ2-1, is as follows: SQTIHQWPATLVQPVGSPLSLECTVEGTSNPNLYWYRQAAGRGLQLLFYSVGIGQISSEVPQNLSASRPQDRQFILSSKKLLLSDSGFYLCAWSVAGGSEQFFGPGTRLTVL.

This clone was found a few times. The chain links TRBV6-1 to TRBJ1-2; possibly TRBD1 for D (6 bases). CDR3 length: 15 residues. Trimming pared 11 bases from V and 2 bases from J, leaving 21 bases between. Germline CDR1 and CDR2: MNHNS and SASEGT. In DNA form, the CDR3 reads TGTGCCGGCATCCCCTTGGACAGCCACAACTATGGCTACACCTTC. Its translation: CAGIPLDSHNYGYTF.

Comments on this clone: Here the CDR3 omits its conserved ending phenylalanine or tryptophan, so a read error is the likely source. The CDR3 loop reads CARSYGQICEQYL. The CDR3 region has the DNA TGTGCCAGAAGTTACGGACAGATCTGCGAGCAGTACTTA. V usage is TRBV6-5 and J usage is TRBJ2-7, with a weak D call TRBD1 (6 bases). In germline, CDR1 is MNHEY, CDR2 SVGAGI. The CDR3 is 13 amino acids.

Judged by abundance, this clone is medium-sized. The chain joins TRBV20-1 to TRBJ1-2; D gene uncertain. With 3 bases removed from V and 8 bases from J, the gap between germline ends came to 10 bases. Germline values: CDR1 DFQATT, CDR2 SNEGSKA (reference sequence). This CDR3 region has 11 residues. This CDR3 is CSASSARGYTF. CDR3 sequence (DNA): TGCAGTGCTAGTTCGGCTAGAGGCTACACCTTC.

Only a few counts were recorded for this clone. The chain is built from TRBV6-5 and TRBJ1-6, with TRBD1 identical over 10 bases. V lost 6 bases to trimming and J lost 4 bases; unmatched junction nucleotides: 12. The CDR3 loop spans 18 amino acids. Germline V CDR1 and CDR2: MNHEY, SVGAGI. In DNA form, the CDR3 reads TGTGCCAGCAGGGGTGACAGGGGGCAGTTCTTTTATAATTCACCCCTCCACTTT. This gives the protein CASRGDRGQFFYNSPLHF.

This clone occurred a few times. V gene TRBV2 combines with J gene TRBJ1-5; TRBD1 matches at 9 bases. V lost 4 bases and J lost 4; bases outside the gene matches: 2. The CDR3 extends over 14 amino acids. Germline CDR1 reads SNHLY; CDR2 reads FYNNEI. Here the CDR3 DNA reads TGTGCCAGCAGTGGACAGGGGGGAAATCAGCCCCAGCATTTT. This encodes CASSGQGGNQPQHF.

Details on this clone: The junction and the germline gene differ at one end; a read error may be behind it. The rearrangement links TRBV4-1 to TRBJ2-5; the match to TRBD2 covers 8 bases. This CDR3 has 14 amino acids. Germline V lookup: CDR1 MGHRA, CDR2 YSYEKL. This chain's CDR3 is CASSNPSGWETQYF. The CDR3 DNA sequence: TGCGCCAGCAGCAATCCTAGCGGGTGGGAGACACAGTACTTC.

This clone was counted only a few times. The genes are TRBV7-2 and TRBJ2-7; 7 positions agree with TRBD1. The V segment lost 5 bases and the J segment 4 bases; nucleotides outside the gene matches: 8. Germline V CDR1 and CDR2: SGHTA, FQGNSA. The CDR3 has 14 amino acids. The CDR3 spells CASSQQGWGYEQYF. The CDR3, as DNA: TGTGCCAGCAGCCAACAGGGGTGGGGTTACGAGCAGTACTTC.

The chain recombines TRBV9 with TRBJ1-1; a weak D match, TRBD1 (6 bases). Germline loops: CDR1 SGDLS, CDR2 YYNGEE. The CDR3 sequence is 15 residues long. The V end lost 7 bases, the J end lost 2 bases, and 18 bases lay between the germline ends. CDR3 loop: CASSRQTGDNTEAFF. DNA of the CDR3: TGTGCCAGCTCAAGACAGACAGGAGACAACACTGAAGCTTTCTTT.

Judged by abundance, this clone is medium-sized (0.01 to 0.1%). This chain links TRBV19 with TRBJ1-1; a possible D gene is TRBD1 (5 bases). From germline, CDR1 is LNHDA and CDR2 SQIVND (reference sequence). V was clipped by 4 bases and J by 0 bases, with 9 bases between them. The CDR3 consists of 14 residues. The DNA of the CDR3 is TGTGCCAGTAGTACGACAGCCTTGAACACTGAAGCTTTCTTT. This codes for CASSTTALNTEAFF. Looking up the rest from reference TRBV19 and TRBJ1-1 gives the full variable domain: DGGITQSPKYLFRKEGQNVTLSCEQNLNHDAMYWYRQDPGQGLRLIYYSQIVNDFQKGDIAEGYSVSREKKESFPLTVTSAQKNPTAFYLCASSTTALNTEAFFGQGTRLTVV.

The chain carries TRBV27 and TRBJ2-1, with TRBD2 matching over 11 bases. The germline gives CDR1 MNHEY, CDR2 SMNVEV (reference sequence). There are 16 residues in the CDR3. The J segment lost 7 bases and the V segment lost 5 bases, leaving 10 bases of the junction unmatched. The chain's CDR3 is CASSTPSASGRNEQFF. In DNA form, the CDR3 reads TGTGCCAGCAGTACCCCGTCGGCTAGCGGGAGGAATGAGCAGTTCTTC.

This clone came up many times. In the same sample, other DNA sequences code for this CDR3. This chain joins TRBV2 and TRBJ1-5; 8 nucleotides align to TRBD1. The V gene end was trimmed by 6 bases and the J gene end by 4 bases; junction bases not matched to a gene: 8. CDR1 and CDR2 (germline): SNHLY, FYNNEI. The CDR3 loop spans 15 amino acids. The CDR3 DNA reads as TGTGCCAGCAGGAGGGACAGGACTGGGAATCAGCCCCAGCATTTT. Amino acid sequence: CASRRDRTGNQPQHF.

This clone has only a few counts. The CDR3 DNA follows: TGTGCCAGCAGTTATTTCGGCCGTACGAACACCGGGGAGCTGTTTTTT. Translating gives CASSYFGRTNTGELFF. The rearrangement joins TRBV6-9 to TRBJ2-2, with no clear D. The germline V gene encodes CDR1 MNHGY and CDR2 SVAAGI. V was clipped by 1 base and J by 0 bases, with 9 bases between them. The CDR3 covers 16 residues.

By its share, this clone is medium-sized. As DNA, the CDR3 is TGTGCCTGGAGTGTGTCTGGAAACACCATATATTTT. The encoded protein is CAWSVSGNTIYF. The V call is TRBV30, the J call TRBJ1-3; D uncertain. The CDR3 spans 12 residues. The V and J ends lost 0 bases and 1 base respectively, with 1 base between them. CDR1 and CDR2 (germline): GTSNPN, SVGIG (reference sequence).

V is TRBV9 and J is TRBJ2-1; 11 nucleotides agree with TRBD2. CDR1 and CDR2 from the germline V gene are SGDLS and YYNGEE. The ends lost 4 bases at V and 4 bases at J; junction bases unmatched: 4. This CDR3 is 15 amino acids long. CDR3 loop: CASSIGTSGYNEQFF. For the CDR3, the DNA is TGTGCCAGCAGCATCGGGACTAGCGGTTACAATGAGCAGTTCTTC.